Given below is one T cell receptor (beta chain) in context. Its antigen remains unknown. Stimulus-free culture yielded autoproliferating CFSE-dim and non-proliferating CFSE-high T cells, each sequenced separately. Cultures began with roughly 49 million CFSE-labeled PBMCs, unstimulated for more than 6 days, with replicate wells pooled. CFSE at roughly 0.45 uM labeled the PBMCs, which were then cultured unstimulated. Germline V gene data show CDR1 as SGHAT and CDR2 as FQNNGV. There are 12 residues in the CDR3. Trimming pared 5 bases from V and 8 bases from J, leaving 12 bases between. These data originate in a study of memory B cells and T cells in multiple sclerosis. Study-level results: Shared clonotype counts depended on differing compartment clone-set sizes and were normalized.

Using immunoSEQ multiplex PCR, the repertoire was profiled, and TCRdb retains in-frame clones only, with some absent. The table records 30,000 to 40,000 clones, about 84% of them present only once. Sequenced: PBMCs from blood kept in culture. The TCR originated in a human donor with multiple sclerosis. The genes are TRBV11-2 and TRBJ1-1; possible D gene TRBD1, 5 bases. The CDR3 DNA follows: TGTGCCAGCAGCCCCACAGGAAAGGAAGCTTTCTTT. Translating gives CASSPTGKEAFF.